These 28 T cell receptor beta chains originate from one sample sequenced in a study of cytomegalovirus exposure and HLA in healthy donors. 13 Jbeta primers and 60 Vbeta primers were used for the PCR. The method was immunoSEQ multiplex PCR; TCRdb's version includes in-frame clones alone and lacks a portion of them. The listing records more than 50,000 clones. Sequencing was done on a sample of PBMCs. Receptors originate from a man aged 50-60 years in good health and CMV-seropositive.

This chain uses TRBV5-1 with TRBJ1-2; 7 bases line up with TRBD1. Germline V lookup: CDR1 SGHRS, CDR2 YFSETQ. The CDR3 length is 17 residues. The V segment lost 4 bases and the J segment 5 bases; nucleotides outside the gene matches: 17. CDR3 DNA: TGCGCCAGCAGCCACGGGGACAGTCCCTTCTTGCAGTATGGCTACACCTTC. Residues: CASSHGDSPFLQYGYTF.

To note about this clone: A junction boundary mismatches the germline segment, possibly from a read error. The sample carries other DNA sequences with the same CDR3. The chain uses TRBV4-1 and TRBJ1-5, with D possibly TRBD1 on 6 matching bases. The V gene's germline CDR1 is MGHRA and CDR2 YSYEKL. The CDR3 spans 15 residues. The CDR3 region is CASSQVGGAGQPQHF. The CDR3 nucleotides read TGCGCCAGTAGCCAAGTAGGGGGGGCCGGTCAGCCCCAGCATTTT.

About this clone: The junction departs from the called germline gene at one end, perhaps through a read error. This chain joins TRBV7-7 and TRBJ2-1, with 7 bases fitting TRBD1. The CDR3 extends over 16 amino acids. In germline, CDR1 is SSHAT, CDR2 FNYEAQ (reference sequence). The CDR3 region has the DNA TGTGCTAGCAGCTTCCGAGACAGGGCCTCCTACAATGAGCAGTTCTTC. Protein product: CASSFRDRASYNEQFF. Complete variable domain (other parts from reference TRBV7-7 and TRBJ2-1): GAGVSQSPRYKVTKRGQDVTLRCDPISSHATLYWYQQALGQGPEFLTYFNYEAQPDKSGLPSDRFSAERPEGSISTLTIQRTEQRDSAMYRCASSFRDRASYNEQFFGPGTRLTVL.

The CDR3 reads CASSTWDRGRENTEAFF. In nucleotides, the CDR3 is TGTGCCAGCAGTACCTGGGACAGGGGGCGTGAGAACACTGAAGCTTTCTTT. The V and J genes are TRBV27 and TRBJ1-1; 12 nucleotides align to TRBD1. Trimming at V came to 5 bases and at J to 1 base, leaving 8 bases not matched to a gene. Germline V gene sequence: CDR1 MNHEY, CDR2 SMNVEV (reference sequence). The CDR3 is 17 residues long.

CDR3 sequence reads: CASSQDESSDQFF. CDR3 sequence (DNA): TGCGCCAGCAGCCAAGATGAAAGTAGTGATCAGTTCTTC. The chain joins TRBV4-1 to TRBJ2-1; D gene uncertain. V dropped 0 bases and J dropped 13 bases, with 13 bases sitting between them. Germline lookup yields CDR1 MGHRA and CDR2 YSYEKL. The length of the CDR3 is 13 residues.

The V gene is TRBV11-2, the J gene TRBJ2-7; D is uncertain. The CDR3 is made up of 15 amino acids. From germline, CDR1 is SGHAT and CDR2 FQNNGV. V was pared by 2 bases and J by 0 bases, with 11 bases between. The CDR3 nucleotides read TGTGCCAGCAGCTTATCACAGCTAAGCTCCTACGAGCAGTACTTC. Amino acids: CASSLSQLSSYEQYF.

The CDR3 DNA reads TGTGCCAGCAGTGATCCCCTGACTGTAGATACGCAGTATTTT. This encodes CASSDPLTVDTQYF. The gene calls are TRBV25-1 and TRBJ2-3; D is undetermined. The CDR3 has 14 residues. V was clipped by 3 bases and J by 5 bases, with 12 bases between them. CDR1 MGHDK and CDR2 SYGVNS come from the germline V gene.

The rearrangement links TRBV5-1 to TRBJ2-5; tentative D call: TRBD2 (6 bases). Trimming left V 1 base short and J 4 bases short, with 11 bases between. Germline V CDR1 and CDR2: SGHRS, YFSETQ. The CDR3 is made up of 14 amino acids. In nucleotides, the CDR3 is TGCGCCAGCAGCTTGCTCGGGGGTGGAGAGACCCAGTACTTC. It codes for CASSLLGGGETQYF. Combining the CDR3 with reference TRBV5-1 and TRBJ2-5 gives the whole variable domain KAGVTQTPRYLIKTRGQQVTLSCSPISGHRSVSWYQQTPGQGLQFLFEYFSETQRNKGNFPGRFSGRQFSNSRSEMNVSTLELGDSALYLCASSLLGGGETQYFGPGTRLLVL.

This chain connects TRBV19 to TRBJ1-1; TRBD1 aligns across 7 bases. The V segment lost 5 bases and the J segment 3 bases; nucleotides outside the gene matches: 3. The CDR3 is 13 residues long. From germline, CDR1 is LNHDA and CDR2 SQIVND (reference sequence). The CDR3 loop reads CASSLTGDTEAFF. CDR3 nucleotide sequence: TGTGCCAGTAGTCTTACAGGGGACACTGAAGCTTTCTTT.

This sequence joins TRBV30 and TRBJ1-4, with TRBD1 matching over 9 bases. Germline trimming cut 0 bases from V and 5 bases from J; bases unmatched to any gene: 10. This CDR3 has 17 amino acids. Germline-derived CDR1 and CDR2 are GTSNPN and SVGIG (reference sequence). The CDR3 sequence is CAWSVGGWGQGNEKLFF. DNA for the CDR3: TGTGCCTGGAGTGTAGGGGGCTGGGGACAGGGAAATGAAAAACTGTTTTTT.

CDR3 residues: CASSRPREHPGDEKLFF. The CDR3 nucleotides read TGCGCCAGCAGTCGCCCCAGGGAGCACCCGGGGGACGAAAAACTGTTTTTT. This chain links TRBV5-1 with TRBJ1-4; a weak D match, TRBD1 (5 bases). Trimming took 5 bases from V and 8 from J, leaving 25 bases between them. The CDR3 length is 17 residues. CDR1 and CDR2 from the germline V gene are SGHRS and YFSETQ.

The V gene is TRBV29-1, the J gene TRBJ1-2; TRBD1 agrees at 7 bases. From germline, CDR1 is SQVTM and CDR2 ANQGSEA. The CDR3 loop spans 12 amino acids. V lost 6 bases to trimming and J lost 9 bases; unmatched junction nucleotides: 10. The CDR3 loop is CSVQTGLNSYTF. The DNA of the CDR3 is TGCAGCGTCCAGACAGGGTTAAATAGCTACACCTTC.

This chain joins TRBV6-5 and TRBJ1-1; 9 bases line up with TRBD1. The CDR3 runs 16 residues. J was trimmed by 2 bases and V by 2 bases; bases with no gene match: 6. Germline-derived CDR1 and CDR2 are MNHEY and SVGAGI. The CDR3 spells CASSYVGQGANTEAFF. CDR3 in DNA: TGTGCCAGCAGTTACGTGGGACAGGGAGCTAACACTGAAGCTTTCTTT.

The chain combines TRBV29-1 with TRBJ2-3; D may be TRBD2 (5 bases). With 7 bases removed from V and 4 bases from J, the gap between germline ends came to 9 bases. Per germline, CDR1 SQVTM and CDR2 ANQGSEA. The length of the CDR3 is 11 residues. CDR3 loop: CSALAPDTQYF. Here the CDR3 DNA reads TGCAGCGCTTTAGCGCCAGATACGCAGTATTTT.

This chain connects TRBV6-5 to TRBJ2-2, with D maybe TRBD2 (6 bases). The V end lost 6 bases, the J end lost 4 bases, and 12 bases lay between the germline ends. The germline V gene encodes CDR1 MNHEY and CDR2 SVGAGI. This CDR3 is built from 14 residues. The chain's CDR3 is CASRPGALTGELFF. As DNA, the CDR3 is TGTGCCAGCAGGCCGGGAGCTCTCACCGGGGAGCTGTTTTTT.

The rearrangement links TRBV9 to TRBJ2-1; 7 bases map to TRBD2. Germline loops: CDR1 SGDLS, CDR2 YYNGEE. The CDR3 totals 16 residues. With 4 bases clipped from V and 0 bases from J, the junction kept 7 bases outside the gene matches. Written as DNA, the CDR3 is TGTGCCAGCAGCCCCCGGCTAGCGGCCTCCTACAATGAGCAGTTCTTC. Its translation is CASSPRLAASYNEQFF.

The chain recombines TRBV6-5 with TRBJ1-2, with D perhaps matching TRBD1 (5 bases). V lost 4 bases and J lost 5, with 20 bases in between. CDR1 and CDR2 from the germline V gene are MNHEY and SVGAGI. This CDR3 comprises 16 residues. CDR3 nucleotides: TGTGCCAGCAGTTCTTTATCACGATGGGAGGGGTATGGCTACACCTTC. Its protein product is CASSSLSRWEGYGYTF.

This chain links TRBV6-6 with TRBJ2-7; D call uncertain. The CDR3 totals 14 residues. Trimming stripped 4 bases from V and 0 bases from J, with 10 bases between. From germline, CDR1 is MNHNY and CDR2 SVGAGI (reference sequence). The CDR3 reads CASSLDSGSYEQYF. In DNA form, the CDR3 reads TGTGCCAGCAGTTTAGACTCTGGCTCCTACGAGCAGTACTTC.

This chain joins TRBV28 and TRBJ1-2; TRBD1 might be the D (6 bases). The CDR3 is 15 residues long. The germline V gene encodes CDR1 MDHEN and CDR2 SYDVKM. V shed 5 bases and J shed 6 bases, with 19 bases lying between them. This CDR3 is CASSEPGGRLDGYTF. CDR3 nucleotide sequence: TGTGCCAGCAGTGAACCCGGGGGGCGACTTGATGGCTACACCTTC.

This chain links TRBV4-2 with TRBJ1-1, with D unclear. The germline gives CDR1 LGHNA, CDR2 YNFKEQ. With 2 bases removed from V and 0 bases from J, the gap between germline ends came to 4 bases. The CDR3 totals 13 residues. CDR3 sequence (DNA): TGTGCCAGCAGCCAAACAGTGAACACTGAAGCTTTCTTT. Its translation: CASSQTVNTEAFF.

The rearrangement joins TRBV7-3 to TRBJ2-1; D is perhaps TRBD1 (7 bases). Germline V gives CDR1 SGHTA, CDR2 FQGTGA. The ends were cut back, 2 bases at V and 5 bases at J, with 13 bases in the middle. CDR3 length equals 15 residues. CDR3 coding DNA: TGTGCCAGCAGCTTAGGGGGGACAGTTCACAATGAGCAGTTCTTC. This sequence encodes CASSLGGTVHNEQFF.

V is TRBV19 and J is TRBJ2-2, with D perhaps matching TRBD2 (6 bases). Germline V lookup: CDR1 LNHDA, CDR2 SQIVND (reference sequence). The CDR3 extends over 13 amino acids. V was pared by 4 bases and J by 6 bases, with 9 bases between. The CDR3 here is CASSNRGAGELFF. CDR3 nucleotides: TGTGCCAGTAGTAACCGCGGGGCCGGGGAGCTGTTTTTT.

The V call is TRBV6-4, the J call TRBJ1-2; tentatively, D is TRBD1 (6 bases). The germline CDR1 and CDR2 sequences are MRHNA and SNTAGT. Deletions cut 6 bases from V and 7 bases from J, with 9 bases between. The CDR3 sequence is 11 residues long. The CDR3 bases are TGTGCCAGCAGACAGGGAACTGGCTACACCTTC. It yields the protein CASRQGTGYTF.

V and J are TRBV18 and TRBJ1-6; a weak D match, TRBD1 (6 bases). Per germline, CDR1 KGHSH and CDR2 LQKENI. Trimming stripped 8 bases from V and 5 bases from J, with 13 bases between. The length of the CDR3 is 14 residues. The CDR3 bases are TGTGCCAGCGGAAGGGGACAAAATAATTCACCCCTCCACTTT. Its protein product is CASGRGQNNSPLHF.

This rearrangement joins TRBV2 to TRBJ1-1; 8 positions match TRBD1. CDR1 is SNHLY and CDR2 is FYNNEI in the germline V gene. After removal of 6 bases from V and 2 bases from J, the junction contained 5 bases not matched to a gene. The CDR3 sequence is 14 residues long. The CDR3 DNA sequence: TGTGCCAGCAGGGACAGGGTCGGAAACACTGAAGCTTTCTTT. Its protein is CASRDRVGNTEAFF.

DNA of the CDR3: TGCAGTGGAGCCCAGGGTACGCAGTATTTT. Amino acid sequence: CSGAQGTQYF. The chain combines TRBV20-1 with TRBJ2-3; possible D gene TRBD1, 5 bases. The CDR3 spans 10 residues. The V gene's germline CDR1 is DFQATT and CDR2 SNEGSKA (reference sequence). V lost 7 bases and J 8 bases, leaving 10 bases between the germline ends.

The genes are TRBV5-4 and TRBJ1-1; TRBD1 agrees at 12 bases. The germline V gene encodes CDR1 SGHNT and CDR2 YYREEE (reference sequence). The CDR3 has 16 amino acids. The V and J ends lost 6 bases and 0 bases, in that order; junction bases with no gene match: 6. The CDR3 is CASTMGQGAVNTEAFF. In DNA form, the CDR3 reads TGTGCCAGCACTATGGGACAGGGGGCTGTGAACACTGAAGCTTTCTTT.

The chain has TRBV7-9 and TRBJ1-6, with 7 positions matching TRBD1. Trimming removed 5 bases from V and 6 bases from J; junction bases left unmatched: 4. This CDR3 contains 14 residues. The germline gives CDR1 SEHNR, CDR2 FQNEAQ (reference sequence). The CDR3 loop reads CASSLRGFNSPLHF. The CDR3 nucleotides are TGTGCCAGCAGCCTCAGGGGGTTTAATTCACCCCTCCACTTT.